Shown below are 27 T cell receptor beta chains from a single sample sequenced in a study of OX40 agonist ivuxolimab in advanced cancers. Repertoires were generated with immunoSEQ multiplex PCR, while TCRdb's copy carries only in-frame clones and drops some. The sample comprises about 26,000 clones, 80% to 90% of which are singletons, and about 12% rests with the top ten. The sample in question was CD4+ or CD8+ T cells sorted from blood, obtained in a trial of the OX40 agonist ivuxolimab. The receptors stem from an adult with an advanced solid tumor such as melanoma, head and neck, liver or kidney cancer.

The rearrangement links TRBV6-1 to TRBJ1-1; D not certain. This CDR3 has 11 residues. V gave up 6 bases and J gave up 1 base, with 3 bases separating them. Germline assignment: CDR1 MNHNS and CDR2 SASEGT. This CDR3 reads CASRENTEAFF. CDR3 nucleotides: TGTGCCAGCAGGGAGAACACTGAAGCTTTCTTT.

The rearrangement joins TRBV6-1 to TRBJ1-6; TRBD1 is a possible D gene (6 bases). The CDR3 loop spans 14 amino acids. V shed 5 bases and J shed 4 bases, with 9 bases lying between them. The germline V gene encodes CDR1 MNHNS and CDR2 SASEGT. CDR3 coding DNA: TGTGCCAGCAGTTCGCAGGGGTATAATTCACCCCTCCACTTT. Amino acids: CASSSQGYNSPLHF.

The V call is TRBV9, the J call TRBJ1-6; TRBD1 matches at 10 bases. V lost 0 bases to trimming and J lost 7 bases; unmatched junction nucleotides: 1. Germline CDR1 reads SGDLS; CDR2 reads YYNGEE. CDR3 length: 15 residues. CDR3 in amino acids: CASSVGQGANSPLHF. The CDR3, as DNA: TGTGCCAGCAGCGTAGGACAGGGGGCAAATTCACCCCTCCACTTT.

The CDR3 sequence is CAEYSWGQAKEQFF. The CDR3 DNA reads TGTGCCGAATACAGTTGGGGACAGGCAAAGGAGCAGTTCTTC. The chain combines TRBV5-4 with TRBJ2-1, with 8 nucleotides matching TRBD1. Germline V lookup: CDR1 SGHNT, CDR2 YYREEE (reference sequence). The CDR3 consists of 14 residues. V lost 10 bases to trimming and J lost 10 bases; unmatched junction nucleotides: 16.

A note on this clone: The junction departs from the called germline gene at one end, perhaps through a read error. The chain joins TRBV5-5 to TRBJ2-1, with 7 positions matching TRBD1. Germline CDR1 and CDR2: SGHKS and YYEKEE (reference sequence). This CDR3 has 15 residues. DNA of the CDR3: TGCGCCAGCAGGGGGAGACAGCTAACCTACAATGAGCAGTTCTTC. Its translation: CASRGRQLTYNEQFF. The variable domain in full, with the rest retrieved from reference TRBV5-5 and TRBJ2-1, is DAGVTQSPTHLIKTRGQQVTLRCSPISGHKSVSWYQQVLGQGPQFIFQYYEKEERGRGNFPDRFSARQFPNYSSELNVNALLLGDSALYLCASRGRQLTYNEQFFGPGTRLTVL.

The chain uses TRBV5-1 and TRBJ1-1; a possible D gene is TRBD1 (5 bases). Germline V gene sequence: CDR1 SGHRS, CDR2 YFSETQ. The CDR3 contains 14 residues. V was pared by 2 bases and J by 2 bases, with 10 bases between. The DNA for the CDR3 is TGCGCCAGCAGCTTCGGACAAGAAAACACTGAAGCTTTCTTT. Translation: CASSFGQENTEAFF.

This clone is labeled medium-sized. V is TRBV9 and J is TRBJ2-1; 11 positions match TRBD2. There are 14 residues in the CDR3. Germline V lookup: CDR1 SGDLS, CDR2 YYNGEE. V shed 3 bases and J 9 bases; nucleotides not matched to a gene: 5. The CDR3 coding sequence is TGTGCCAGCAGCGCTAGCGGGGGGCGCTCTGAGCAGTTCTTC. This translates into CASSASGGRSEQFF.

V and J are TRBV7-3 and TRBJ1-2; 10 positions agree with TRBD1. CDR1 SGHTA and CDR2 FQGTGA come from the germline V gene. Trimming at V came to 2 bases and at J to 7 bases, leaving 7 bases not matched to a gene. The CDR3 totals 15 residues. This chain's CDR3 is CASSLAATGGSGYTF. The CDR3 DNA reads as TGTGCCAGCAGCTTAGCGGCGACAGGGGGCTCTGGCTACACCTTC.

In DNA form, the CDR3 reads TGTGCCAGCAGTTTCGAAGGACTAGCGGGGAACCGTCGCACAGATACGCAGTATTTT. Encoded protein: CASSFEGLAGNRRTDTQYF. The chain employs TRBV28 and TRBJ2-3, with 12 bases fitting TRBD2. This CDR3 comprises 19 residues. CDR1 and CDR2 from the germline V gene are MDHEN and SYDVKM. V lost 3 bases, J lost 1 base, and 11 bases stayed unmatched.

This rearrangement joins TRBV5-1 to TRBJ1-2; D may be TRBD1 (6 bases). Between the trimmed V and J ends, which lost 4 bases and 5 bases, there was a span of 9 bases. The CDR3 consists of 12 residues. In germline, CDR1 is SGHRS, CDR2 YFSETQ. The DNA for the CDR3 is TGCGCCAGCAGCCAAGGACAGTATGGCTACACCTTC. Encoded protein: CASSQGQYGYTF. Complete variable domain (other parts from reference TRBV5-1 and TRBJ1-2): KAGVTQTPRYLIKTRGQQVTLSCSPISGHRSVSWYQQTPGQGLQFLFEYFSETQRNKGNFPGRFSGRQFSNSRSEMNVSTLELGDSALYLCASSQGQYGYTFGSGTRLTVV.

V is TRBV7-8 and J is TRBJ2-7, with D uncertain. The germline gives CDR1 SGHVS, CDR2 FQNEAQ. This CDR3 spans 11 amino acids. V was trimmed by 5 bases and J by 4 bases, leaving 6 bases between them. The CDR3 nucleotides are TGTGCCAGCAGCCTTCGGTACGAGCAGTACTTC. It yields the protein CASSLRYEQYF.

This chain uses TRBV9 with TRBJ2-1; TRBD2 is a possible D gene (5 bases). Germline CDR1 SGDLS, CDR2 YYNGEE. CDR3 length: 15 amino acids. Trimming took off 3 bases at V and 3 bases at J, with 13 bases between the two ends. The CDR3 loop is CASSEAPGYYNEQFF. CDR3 coding DNA: TGTGCCAGCAGCGAGGCCCCGGGGTACTACAATGAGCAGTTCTTC.

The J gene is TRBJ2-3, the V gene TRBV10-1; a weak D match, TRBD2 (5 bases). CDR3 length: 17 residues. The germline V and J ends were trimmed by 2 bases and 0 bases, with 15 bases remaining between them. From germline, CDR1 is WNHNN and CDR2 SYGVQD (reference sequence). The DNA of the CDR3 is TGCGCCAGCAGTGAGGGGTTTGGCGGGCGCAGCACAGATACGCAGTATTTT. Protein sequence: CASSEGFGGRSTDTQYF.

The DNA for the CDR3 is TGTGCCAGCAGTTGGGACAACACCCCCTATGGCTACACCTTC. This codes for CASSWDNTPYGYTF. The rearrangement links TRBV6-6 to TRBJ1-2; perhaps TRBD1 as D (6 bases). The V and J ends lost 4 bases and 4 bases respectively, with 13 bases between them. This CDR3 region has 14 residues. Germline V CDR1 and CDR2: MNHNY, SVGAGI (reference sequence).

The J gene is TRBJ2-1, the V gene TRBV9; D remains unclear. Germline V gene lookup returns CDR1 SGDLS and CDR2 YYNGEE. The CDR3 length is 14 residues. Between the trimmed V and J ends, which lost 0 bases and 10 bases, there was a span of 14 bases. The DNA for the CDR3 is TGTGCCAGCAGCGTAGATTCCCTAGAATGGGAGCAGTTCTTC. Its protein is CASSVDSLEWEQFF.

The chain joins TRBV7-9 to TRBJ1-2; 7 bases map to TRBD1. This CDR3 is 14 amino acids long. The V and J ends lost 2 bases and 7 bases, in that order; junction bases with no gene match: 7. Germline CDR1 reads SEHNR; CDR2 reads FQNEAQ (reference sequence). The DNA of the CDR3 is TGTGCCAGCAGCTTACTTGGACAGGCTTCTGGCTACACCTTC. This codes for CASSLLGQASGYTF.

The chain uses TRBV4-3 and TRBJ1-1, with D possibly matching TRBD1 (6 bases). This CDR3 has 15 residues. Germline CDR1 reads LGHNA; CDR2 reads YSLEER. Trimming left V 5 bases short and J 1 base short, with 14 bases between. The CDR3 region is CASSARQDGNTEAFF. CDR3 nucleotides: TGCGCCAGCAGCGCGCGACAGGACGGGAACACTGAAGCTTTCTTT.

This chain uses TRBV6-5 with TRBJ2-7, with TRBD1 matching over 10 bases. Germline values: CDR1 MNHEY, CDR2 SVGAGI. This CDR3 is 14 amino acids long. V dropped 6 bases and J dropped 6; count of bases not matched to a gene: 8. CDR3 loop: CASRSGTGVTEQYF. The CDR3 DNA reads TGTGCCAGCAGGTCCGGGACAGGGGTGACCGAGCAGTACTTC.

The CDR3 loop is CASSSPWTGTYEQYF. The CDR3 DNA sequence: TGTGCCAGCAGTTCGCCGTGGACAGGAACCTACGAGCAGTACTTC. The chain couples TRBV27 to TRBJ2-7; 7 nucleotides align to TRBD1. Losses at the gene ends were 4 bases for V and 2 bases for J; bases not matched to a gene: 8. Germline V gene sequence: CDR1 MNHEY, CDR2 SMNVEV (reference sequence). This CDR3 has 15 amino acids.

The chain has TRBV29-1 and TRBJ1-2; D unclear. This CDR3 is 12 amino acids long. Trimming shortened V by 1 base and J by 3 bases, and 6 bases separated the two germline ends. Germline-derived CDR1 and CDR2 are SQVTM and ANQGSEA. CDR3 region: CSVEVGHYGYTF. CDR3 coding DNA: TGCAGCGTTGAAGTAGGGCACTATGGCTACACCTTC.

V gene TRBV15 combines with J gene TRBJ2-7; D remains unclear. CDR3 length: 13 amino acids. V was trimmed by 0 bases and J by 4 bases, leaving 7 bases between them. CDR1 and CDR2 from the germline V gene are LNHNV and YYDKDF (reference sequence). The DNA of the CDR3 is TGTGCCACCAGCAGAGATCGGAGATACGAGCAGTACTTC. It specifies CATSRDRRYEQYF.

The rearrangement uses TRBV9 and TRBJ1-6; D is unclear. Germline lookup yields CDR1 SGDLS and CDR2 YYNGEE. V was trimmed by 0 bases and J by 2 bases, leaving 12 bases between them. CDR3 size: 17 residues. Written as DNA, the CDR3 is TGTGCCAGCAGCGTAGCGGTGGATGTCGCCTATAATTCACCCCTCCACTTT. Residues: CASSVAVDVAYNSPLHF.

The chain has TRBV7-3 and TRBJ2-5, with 9 bases fitting TRBD2. CDR3 length: 16 amino acids. The germline CDR1 and CDR2 sequences are SGHTA and FQGTGA. The V and J ends lost 5 bases and 1 base, in that order; junction bases with no gene match: 8. CDR3: CASSLNSGGIQETQYF. CDR3 DNA: TGTGCCAGCAGCCTAAATAGCGGGGGAATCCAAGAGACCCAGTACTTC.

The chain uses TRBV7-2 and TRBJ2-1; 7 bases fit TRBD1. V shed 4 bases and J 4 bases; nucleotides not matched to a gene: 1. CDR1 and CDR2 from the germline V gene are SGHTA and FQGNSA. CDR3 length equals 13 residues. The CDR3 nucleotides read TGTGCCAGCAGCTCGACAGGGTACAATGAGCAGTTCTTC. This encodes CASSSTGYNEQFF.

This rearrangement joins TRBV7-6 to TRBJ2-5; TRBD2 matches 9 bases. This CDR3 is built from 15 residues. V was clipped by 8 bases and J by 2 bases; unmatched bases: 9. CDR1 is SGHVS, CDR2 FNYEAQ, per germline. The CDR3, as DNA: TGTGCCAGCTTGGGGGCGGGGGGGCGTCAAGAGACCCAGTACTTC. This encodes CASLGAGGRQETQYF. The variable domain in full, completed from reference TRBV7-6 and TRBJ2-5, reads GAGVSQSPRYKVTKRGQDVALRCDPISGHVSLYWYRQALGQGPEFLTYFNYEAQQDKSGLPNDRFSAERPEGSISTLTIQRTEQRDSAMYRCASLGAGGRQETQYFGPGTRLLVL.

The count of this clone is one. The V and J genes are TRBV9 and TRBJ1-6; TRBD1 matches 9 bases. V lost 0 bases, J lost 10 bases, and 8 bases stayed unmatched. Germline CDR1 is SGDLS and CDR2 is YYNGEE. The CDR3 consists of 16 residues. The CDR3 is CASSVGTGAFSSPLHF. CDR3 sequence (DNA): TGTGCCAGCAGCGTAGGGACAGGGGCCTTCTCATCACCCCTCCACTTT.

The CDR3 nucleotides are TGTGCCAGCAGTCCCAGTACGACCGGGGAGCTGTTTTTT. This gives the protein CASSPSTTGELFF. The chain employs TRBV27 and TRBJ2-2; D remains ambiguous. This CDR3 spans 13 amino acids. Per germline, CDR1 MNHEY and CDR2 SMNVEV (reference sequence). V lost 5 bases, J lost 5 bases, and 9 bases lay in between.